This TCR beta chain was sequenced for a study of CD8 T cells in Susac syndrome. Regarding the study as a whole: As acknowledged by the study, its TCR sequencing and HLA analysis included a relatively small number of individuals.

cDNA came from approximately 0.5 to 1 ug RNA primed by random hexamers. The immunoSEQ assay covered 54 Vbeta and 13 Jbeta segments for CDR3. In TCRdb, the immunoSEQ multiplex PCR reads were re-called with MiXCR into one record per CDR3 protein. The table records about 130,000 distinct CDR3 sequences, 90% to 95% of them present only once. TCR beta was sequenced from blood CD8+ and CD4+ T cells. Negative magnetic isolation gave CD8+ and CD4+ cells; FACS enriched CD8+ TEMRA. This clonotype appeared once. Its specificity is unknown. The CDR3 is made up of 14 amino acids. Germline lookup yields CDR1 SEHNR and CDR2 FQNEAQ (reference sequence). The junction had 3 bases not matched to a gene; V was cut back by 1 base and J by 3 bases.

The material sequenced was CD4+ T cells from PBMCs. The sequence came from a human donor in good health. The rearrangement links TRBV7-9 to TRBJ2-7; TRBD1 matches 7 bases. The CDR3 protein is CASSLGTGRYEQYF. In nucleotides, the CDR3 is TGTGCCAGCAGCTTAGGGACAGGCCGCTACGAGCAGTACTTC.